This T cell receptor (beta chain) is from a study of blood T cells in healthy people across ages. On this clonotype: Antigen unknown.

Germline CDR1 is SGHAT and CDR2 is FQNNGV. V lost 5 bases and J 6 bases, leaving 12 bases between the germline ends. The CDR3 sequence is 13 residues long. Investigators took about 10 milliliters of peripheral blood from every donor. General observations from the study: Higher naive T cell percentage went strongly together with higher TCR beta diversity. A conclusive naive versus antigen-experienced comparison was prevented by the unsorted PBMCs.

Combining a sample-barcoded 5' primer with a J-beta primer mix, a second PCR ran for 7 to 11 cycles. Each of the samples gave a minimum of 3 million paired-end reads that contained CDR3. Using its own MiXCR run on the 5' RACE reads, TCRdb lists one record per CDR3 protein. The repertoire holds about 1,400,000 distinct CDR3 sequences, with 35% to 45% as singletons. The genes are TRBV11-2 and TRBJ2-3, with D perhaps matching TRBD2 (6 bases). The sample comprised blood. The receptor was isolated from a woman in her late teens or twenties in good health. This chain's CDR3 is CASSPGVLDTQYF. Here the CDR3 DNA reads TGTGCCAGCAGCCCGGGGGTCTTGGATACGCAGTATTTT.